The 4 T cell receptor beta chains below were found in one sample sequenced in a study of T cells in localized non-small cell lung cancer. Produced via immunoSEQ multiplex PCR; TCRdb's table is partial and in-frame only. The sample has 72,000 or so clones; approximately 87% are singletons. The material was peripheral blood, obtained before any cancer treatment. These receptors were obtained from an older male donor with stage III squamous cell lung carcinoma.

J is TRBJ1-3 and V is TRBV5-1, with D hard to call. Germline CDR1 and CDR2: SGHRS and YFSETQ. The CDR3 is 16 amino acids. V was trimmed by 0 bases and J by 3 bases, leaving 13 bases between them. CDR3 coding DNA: TGCGCCAGCAGCTTGGAAGCTGTAGTGCGTGGAAACACCATATATTTT. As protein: CASSLEAVVRGNTIYF.

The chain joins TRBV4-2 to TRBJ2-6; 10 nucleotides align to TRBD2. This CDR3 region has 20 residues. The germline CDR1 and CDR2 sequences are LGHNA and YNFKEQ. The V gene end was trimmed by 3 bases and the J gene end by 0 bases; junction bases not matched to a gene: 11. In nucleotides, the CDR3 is TGTGCCAGCAGCCAGTTAACAGTAGCGGGGGGCAGCTCTGGGGCCAACGTCCTGACTTTC. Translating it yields CASSQLTVAGGSSGANVLTF.

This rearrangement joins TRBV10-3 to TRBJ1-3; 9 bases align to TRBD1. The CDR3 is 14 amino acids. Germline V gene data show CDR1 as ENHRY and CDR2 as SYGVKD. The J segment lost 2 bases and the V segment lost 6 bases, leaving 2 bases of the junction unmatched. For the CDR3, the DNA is TGTGCCATCAGGTGGACAGGGGCTGGAAACACCATATATTTT. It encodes CAIRWTGAGNTIYF.

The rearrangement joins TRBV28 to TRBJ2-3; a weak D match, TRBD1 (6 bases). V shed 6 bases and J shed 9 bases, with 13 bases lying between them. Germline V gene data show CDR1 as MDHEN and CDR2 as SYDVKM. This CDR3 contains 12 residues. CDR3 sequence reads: CASSRGQGTQYF. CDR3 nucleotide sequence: TGTGCCAGCAGCCGTGGGCAGGGGACGCAGTATTTT.